This T cell receptor beta chain was documented in a study of T cell responses to AZD1222 COVID-19 vaccine. General study points: Clonal diversity was possibly underestimated, and white British individuals and females predominated among donors. Baseline serostatus was positive in only six AZD1222 recipients.

Method: immunoSEQ multiplex PCR; TCRdb's copy keeps in-frame clones and lacks some. The table includes 150,000 or so clones, about 85% detected once. This CDR3 region has 13 residues. The germline CDR1 and CDR2 sequences are SGHRS and YFSETQ. With 3 bases removed from V and 7 bases from J, the gap between germline ends came to 13 bases. On this clone itself: Its antigen is unidentified.

This sequence originates from an adult in good health. The V call is TRBV5-1, the J call TRBJ1-2; D perhaps matches TRBD1 (5 bases). Sequencing used peripheral blood, obtained on day 0 of AZD1222 vaccination. The CDR3 spells CASSSEGITGYTF. In DNA, the CDR3 is TGCGCCAGCAGCTCCGAGGGGATTACTGGCTACACCTTC.